This paragraph reports one T cell receptor (beta chain). Its specificity is not known. Assay used: immunoSEQ multiplex PCR; TCRdb lists only in-frame clones, some missing. The sample gives roughly 650,000 clones, 97% of which show up once; roughly 0.05% is in the top ten. These data come from a study of shared clonotypes between healthy human individuals. Study-wide findings and caveats: Large depth notwithstanding, sorted-subset sequencing proved incomplete by rarefaction.

Per germline, CDR1 SGHDT and CDR2 YYEEEE. This CDR3 is built from 16 residues. The ends were cut back, 0 bases at V and 0 bases at J, with 10 bases in the middle. The origin of this receptor is a woman aged 30 to 39 in good health. This chain links TRBV5-6 with TRBJ2-1, with D uncertain. Material: naive CD4+ T cells sorted from blood. Subset: CD45RA+ positively selected. The CDR3 sequence: CASSLELSSSYNEQFF. CDR3 sequence (DNA): TGTGCCAGCAGCTTGGAACTCTCGAGCTCCTACAATGAGCAGTTCTTC.